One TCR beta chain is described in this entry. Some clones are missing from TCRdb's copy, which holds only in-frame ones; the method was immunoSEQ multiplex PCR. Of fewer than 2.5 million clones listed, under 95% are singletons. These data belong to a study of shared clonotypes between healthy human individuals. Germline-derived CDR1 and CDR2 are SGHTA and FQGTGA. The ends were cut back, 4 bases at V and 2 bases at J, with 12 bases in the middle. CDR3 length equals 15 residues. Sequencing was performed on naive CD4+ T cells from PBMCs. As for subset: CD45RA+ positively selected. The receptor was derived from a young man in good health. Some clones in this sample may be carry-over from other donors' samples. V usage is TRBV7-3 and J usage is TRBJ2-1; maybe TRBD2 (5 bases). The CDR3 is CASSYRRSPYNEQFF. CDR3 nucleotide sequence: TGTGCCAGCAGCTATCGGAGGAGCCCCTACAATGAGCAGTTCTTC.